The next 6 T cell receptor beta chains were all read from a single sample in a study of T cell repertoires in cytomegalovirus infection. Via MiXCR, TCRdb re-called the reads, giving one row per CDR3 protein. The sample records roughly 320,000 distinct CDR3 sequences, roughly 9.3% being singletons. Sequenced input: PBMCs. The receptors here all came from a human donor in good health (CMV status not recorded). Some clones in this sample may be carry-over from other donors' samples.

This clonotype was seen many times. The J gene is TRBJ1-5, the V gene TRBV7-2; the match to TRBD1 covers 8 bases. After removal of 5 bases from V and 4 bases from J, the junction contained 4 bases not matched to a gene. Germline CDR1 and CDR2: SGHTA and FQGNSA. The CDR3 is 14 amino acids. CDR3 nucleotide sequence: TGTGCCAGCAGCAACCGACAGGGGAATCAGCCCCAGCATTTT. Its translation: CASSNRQGNQPQHF.

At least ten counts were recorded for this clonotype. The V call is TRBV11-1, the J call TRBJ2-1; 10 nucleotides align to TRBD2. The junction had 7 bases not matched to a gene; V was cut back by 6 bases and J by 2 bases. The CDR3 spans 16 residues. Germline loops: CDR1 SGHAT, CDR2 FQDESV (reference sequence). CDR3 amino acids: CASSLSLAGAYNEQFF. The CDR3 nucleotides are TGTGCCAGCAGTCTAAGCCTAGCGGGGGCCTACAATGAGCAGTTCTTC. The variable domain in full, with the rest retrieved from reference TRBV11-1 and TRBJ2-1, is EAEVAQSPRYKITEKSQAVAFWCDPISGHATLYWYRQILGQGPELLVQFQDESVVDDSQLPKDRFSAERLKGVDSTLKIQPAELGDSAMYLCASSLSLAGAYNEQFFGPGTRLTVL.

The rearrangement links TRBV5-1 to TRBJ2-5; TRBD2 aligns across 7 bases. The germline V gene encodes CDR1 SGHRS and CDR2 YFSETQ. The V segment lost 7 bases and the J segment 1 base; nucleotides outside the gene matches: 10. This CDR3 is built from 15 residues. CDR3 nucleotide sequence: TGCGCCAGCGGCCCGAGCGGGGCTACCCAAGAGACCCAGTACTTC. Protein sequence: CASGPSGATQETQYF.

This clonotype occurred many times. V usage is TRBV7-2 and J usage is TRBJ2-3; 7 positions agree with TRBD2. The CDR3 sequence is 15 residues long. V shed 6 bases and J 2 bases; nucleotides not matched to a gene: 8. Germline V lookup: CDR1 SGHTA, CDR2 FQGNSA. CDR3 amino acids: CASSPSRGVTDTQYF. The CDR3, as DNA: TGTGCCAGCAGTCCTTCTCGGGGGGTCACAGATACGCAGTATTTT.

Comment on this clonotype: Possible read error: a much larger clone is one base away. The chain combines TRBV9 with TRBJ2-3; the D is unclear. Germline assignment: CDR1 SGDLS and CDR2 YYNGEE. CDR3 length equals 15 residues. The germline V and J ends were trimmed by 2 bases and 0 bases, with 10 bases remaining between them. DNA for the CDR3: TGTGCCAGCAGCGTGGTCAGGACGAGCACAGATACGCAGTATTTT. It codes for CASSVVRTSTDTQYF.

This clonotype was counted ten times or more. The CDR3 sequence: CASSLTKEAFF. CDR3 in DNA: TGTGCCAGCAGCCTGACTAAAGAAGCTTTCTTT. The chain is built from TRBV7-2 and TRBJ1-1, with no clear D. Germline-derived CDR1 and CDR2 are SGHTA and FQGNSA. This CDR3 is 11 amino acids long. The ends were cut back, 5 bases at V and 8 bases at J, with 9 bases in the middle.